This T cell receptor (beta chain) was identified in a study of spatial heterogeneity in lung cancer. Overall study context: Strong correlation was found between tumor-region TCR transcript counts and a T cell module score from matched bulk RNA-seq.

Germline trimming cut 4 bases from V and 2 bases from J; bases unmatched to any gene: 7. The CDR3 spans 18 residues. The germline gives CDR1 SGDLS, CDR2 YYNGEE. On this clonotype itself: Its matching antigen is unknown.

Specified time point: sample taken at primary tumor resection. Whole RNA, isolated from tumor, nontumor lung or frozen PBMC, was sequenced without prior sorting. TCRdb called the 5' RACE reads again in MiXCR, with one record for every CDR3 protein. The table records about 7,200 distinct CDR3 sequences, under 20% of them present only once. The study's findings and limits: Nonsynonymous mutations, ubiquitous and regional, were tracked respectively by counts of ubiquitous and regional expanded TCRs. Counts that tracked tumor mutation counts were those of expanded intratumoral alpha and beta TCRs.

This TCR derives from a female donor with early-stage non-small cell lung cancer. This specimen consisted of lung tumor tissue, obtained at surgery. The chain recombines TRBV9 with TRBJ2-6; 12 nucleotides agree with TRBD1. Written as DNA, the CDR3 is TGTGCCAGCAGCCCACGGGACAGGGGGCAAGCTGGGGCCAACGTCCTGACTTTC. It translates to CASSPRDRGQAGANVLTF.